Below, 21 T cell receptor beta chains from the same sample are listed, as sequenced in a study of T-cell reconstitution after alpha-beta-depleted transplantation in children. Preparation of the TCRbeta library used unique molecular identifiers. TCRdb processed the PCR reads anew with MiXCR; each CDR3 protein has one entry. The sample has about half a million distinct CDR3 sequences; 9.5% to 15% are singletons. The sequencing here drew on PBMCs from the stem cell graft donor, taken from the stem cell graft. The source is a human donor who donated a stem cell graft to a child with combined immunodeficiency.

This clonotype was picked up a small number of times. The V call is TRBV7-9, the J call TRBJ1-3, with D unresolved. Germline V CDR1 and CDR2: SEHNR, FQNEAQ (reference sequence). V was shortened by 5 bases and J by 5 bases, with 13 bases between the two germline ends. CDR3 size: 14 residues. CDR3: CASSPWTERNTIYF. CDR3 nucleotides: TGTGCCAGCAGCCCATGGACGGAAAGAAACACCATATATTTT.

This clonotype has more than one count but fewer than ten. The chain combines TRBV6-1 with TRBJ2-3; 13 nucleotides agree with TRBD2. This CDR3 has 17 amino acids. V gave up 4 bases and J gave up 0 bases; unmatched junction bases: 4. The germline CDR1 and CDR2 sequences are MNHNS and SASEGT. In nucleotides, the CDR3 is TGTGCCAGCAGTGCCGGACTAGCGGGAGATAGCACAGATACGCAGTATTTT. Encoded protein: CASSAGLAGDSTDTQYF.

The CDR3 coding sequence is TGCAGTGCTAGGTTAGCGCGAGAGCCCTACGAGCAGTACTTC. Its translation is CSARLAREPYEQYF. This chain connects TRBV20-1 to TRBJ2-7; maybe TRBD2 (5 bases). There are 14 residues in the CDR3. V shed 3 bases and J shed 2 bases, with 14 bases lying between them. Germline V gene data show CDR1 as DFQATT and CDR2 as SNEGSKA (reference sequence).

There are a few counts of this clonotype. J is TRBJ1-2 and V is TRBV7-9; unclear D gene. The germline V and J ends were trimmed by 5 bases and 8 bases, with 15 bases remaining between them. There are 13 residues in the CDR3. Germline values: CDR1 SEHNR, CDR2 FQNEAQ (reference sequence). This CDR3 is CASSKTNGWGYTF. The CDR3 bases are TGTGCCAGCAGCAAGACAAACGGGTGGGGCTACACCTTC.

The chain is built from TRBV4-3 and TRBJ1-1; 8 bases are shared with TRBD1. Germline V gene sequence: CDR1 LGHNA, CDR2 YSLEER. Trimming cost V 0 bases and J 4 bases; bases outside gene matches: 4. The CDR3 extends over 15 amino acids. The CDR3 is CASSQDRQGFTEAFF. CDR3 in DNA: TGCGCCAGCAGCCAAGATCGACAGGGGTTCACTGAAGCTTTCTTT.

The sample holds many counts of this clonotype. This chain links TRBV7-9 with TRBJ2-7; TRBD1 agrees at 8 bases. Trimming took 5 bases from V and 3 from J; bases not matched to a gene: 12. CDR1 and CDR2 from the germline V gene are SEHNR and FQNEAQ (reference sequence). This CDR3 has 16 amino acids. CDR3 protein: CASSLRQGRNHYEQYF. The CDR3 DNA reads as TGTGCCAGCAGCCTAAGACAGGGGAGGAATCACTACGAGCAGTACTTC.

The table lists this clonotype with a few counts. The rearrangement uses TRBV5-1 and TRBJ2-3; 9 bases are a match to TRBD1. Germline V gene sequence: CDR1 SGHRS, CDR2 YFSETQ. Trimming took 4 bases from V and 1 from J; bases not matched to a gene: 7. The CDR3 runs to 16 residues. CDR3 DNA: TGCGCCAGCAGCACCCCGACAGGGGGAGGCACAGATACGCAGTATTTT. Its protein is CASSTPTGGGTDTQYF.

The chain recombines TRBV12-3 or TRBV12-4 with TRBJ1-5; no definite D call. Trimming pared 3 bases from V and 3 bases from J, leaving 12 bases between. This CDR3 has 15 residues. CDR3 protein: CASSFGGGYNQPQHF. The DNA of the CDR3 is TGTGCCAGCAGTTTCGGCGGCGGCTACAATCAGCCCCAGCATTTT.

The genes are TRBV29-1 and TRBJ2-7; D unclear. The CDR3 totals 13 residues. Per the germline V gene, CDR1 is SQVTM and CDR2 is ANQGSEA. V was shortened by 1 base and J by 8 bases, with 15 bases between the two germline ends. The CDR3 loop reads CSVEGSSSLKQYF. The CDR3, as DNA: TGCAGCGTTGAAGGCTCTTCCTCCCTGAAGCAGTACTTC.

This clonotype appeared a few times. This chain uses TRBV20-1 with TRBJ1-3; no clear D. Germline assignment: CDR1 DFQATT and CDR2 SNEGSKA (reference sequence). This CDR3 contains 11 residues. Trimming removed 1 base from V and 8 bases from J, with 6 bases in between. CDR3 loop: CSARGGDTIYF. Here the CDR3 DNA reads TGCAGTGCTAGAGGCGGGGACACCATATATTTT.

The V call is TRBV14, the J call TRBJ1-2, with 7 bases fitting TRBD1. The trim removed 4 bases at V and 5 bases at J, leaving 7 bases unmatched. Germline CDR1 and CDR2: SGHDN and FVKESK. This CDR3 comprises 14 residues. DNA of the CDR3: TGTGCCAGCAGCCTTACGGGACAGCCTTATGGCTACACCTTC. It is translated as CASSLTGQPYGYTF.

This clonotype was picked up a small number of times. The CDR3 here is CSADREAQYF. CDR3 DNA: TGCAGTGCTGACAGGGAGGCGCAGTATTTT. The rearrangement uses TRBV20-1 and TRBJ2-3, with a possible D match to TRBD1 (7 bases). The V gene's germline CDR1 is DFQATT and CDR2 SNEGSKA (reference sequence). This CDR3 is built from 10 residues. Trimming pared 5 bases from V and 10 bases from J, leaving 10 bases between.

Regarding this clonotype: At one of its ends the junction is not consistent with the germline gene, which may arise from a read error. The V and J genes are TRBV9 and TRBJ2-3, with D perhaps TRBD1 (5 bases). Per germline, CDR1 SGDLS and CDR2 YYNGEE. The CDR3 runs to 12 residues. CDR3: CGSSSVGATQYF. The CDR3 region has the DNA TGTGGCAGCAGCTCGGTTGGGGCTACGCAGTATTTT.

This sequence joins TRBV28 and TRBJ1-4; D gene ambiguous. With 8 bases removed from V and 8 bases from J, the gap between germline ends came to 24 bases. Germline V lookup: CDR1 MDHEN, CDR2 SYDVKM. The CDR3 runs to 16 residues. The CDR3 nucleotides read TGTGCCAGCGCTTCGGCCAAGGGATCCCTCGGGGAAAAACTGTTTTTT. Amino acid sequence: CASASAKGSLGEKLFF.

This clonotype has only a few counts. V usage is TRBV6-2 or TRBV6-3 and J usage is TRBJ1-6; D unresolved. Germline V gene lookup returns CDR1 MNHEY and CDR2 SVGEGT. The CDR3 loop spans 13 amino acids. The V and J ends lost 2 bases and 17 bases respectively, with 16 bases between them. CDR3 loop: CASSYAGGLGVHF. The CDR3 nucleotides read TGTGCCAGCAGTTACGCGGGCGGCCTTGGAGTCCACTTT.

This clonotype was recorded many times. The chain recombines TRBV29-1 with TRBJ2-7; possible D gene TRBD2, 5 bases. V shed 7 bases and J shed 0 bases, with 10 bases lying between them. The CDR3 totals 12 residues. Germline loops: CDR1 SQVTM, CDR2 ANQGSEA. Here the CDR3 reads CSGRGLSYEQYF. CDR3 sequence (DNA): TGCAGCGGCCGCGGGCTCTCCTACGAGCAGTACTTC.

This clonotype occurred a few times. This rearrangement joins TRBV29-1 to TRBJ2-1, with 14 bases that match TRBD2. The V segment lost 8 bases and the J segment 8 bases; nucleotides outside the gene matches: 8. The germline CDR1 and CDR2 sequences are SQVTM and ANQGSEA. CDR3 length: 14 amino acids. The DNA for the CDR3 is TGCAGCTTCTTGCGGGGACTAGCGGGAGATGAGCAGTTCTTC. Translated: CSFLRGLAGDEQFF.

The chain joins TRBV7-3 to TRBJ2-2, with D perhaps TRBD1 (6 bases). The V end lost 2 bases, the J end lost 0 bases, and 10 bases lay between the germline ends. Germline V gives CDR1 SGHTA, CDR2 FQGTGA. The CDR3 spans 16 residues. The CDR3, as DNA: TGTGCCAGCAGCTTAGAAGGGGGAGCGAACACCGGGGAGCTGTTTTTT. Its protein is CASSLEGGANTGELFF.

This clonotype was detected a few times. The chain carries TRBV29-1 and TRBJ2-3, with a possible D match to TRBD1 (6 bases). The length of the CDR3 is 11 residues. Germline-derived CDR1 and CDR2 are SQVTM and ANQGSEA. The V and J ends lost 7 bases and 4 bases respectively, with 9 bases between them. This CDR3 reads CSAGDSDTQYF. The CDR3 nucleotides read TGCAGCGCAGGGGATTCAGATACGCAGTATTTT.

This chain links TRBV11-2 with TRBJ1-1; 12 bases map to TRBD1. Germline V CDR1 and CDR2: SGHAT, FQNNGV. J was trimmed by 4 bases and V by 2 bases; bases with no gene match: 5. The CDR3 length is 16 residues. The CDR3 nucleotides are TGTGCCAGCAGCTTATGGGACAGGGGGCATGGCACTGAAGCTTTCTTT. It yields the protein CASSLWDRGHGTEAFF.

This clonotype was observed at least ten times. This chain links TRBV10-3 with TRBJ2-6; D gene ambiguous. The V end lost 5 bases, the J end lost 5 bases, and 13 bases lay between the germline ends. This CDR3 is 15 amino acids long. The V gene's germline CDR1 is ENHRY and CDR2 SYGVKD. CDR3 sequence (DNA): TGTGCCATCAGTTCAACCCCGTCAAGGGCCAACGTCCTGACTTTC. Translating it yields CAISSTPSRANVLTF.